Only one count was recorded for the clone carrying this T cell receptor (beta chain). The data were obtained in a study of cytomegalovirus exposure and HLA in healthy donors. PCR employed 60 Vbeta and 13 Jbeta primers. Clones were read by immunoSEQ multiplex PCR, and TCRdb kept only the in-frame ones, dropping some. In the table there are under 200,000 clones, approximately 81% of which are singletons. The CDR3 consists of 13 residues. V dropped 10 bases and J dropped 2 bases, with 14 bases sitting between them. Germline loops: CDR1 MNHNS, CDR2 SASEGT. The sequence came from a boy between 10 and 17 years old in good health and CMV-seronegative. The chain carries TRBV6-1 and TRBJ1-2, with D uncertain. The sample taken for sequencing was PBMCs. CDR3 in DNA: TGTGCCAACTCGTATGAGGGAAACTATGGCTACACCTTC. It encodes CANSYEGNYGYTF.